The 9 T cell receptor beta chains given below trace back to one sample, sequenced in a study of regulatory T cells in long-lasting Graves disease. According to the study, TCR beta libraries were built with iRepertoire HTBI primers and CDR3-region Arm-PCR. From the multiplex PCR reads, TCRdb called clonotypes with MiXCR, one entry per CDR3 protein. The top ten clones hold roughly 25% of a sample with around 500,000 distinct CDR3 sequences, approximately 16% of them seen once. The sample's time point: newly diagnosed GD, antithyroid drugs for less than 3 months. Following extraction of RNA from PBMCs, that RNA was used to make the TCR library. The data also belong to a second study, concerning T cells in Graves' hyperthyroidism and ophthalmopathy.

The sample here was peripheral blood mononuclear cells (PBMCs), taken at new diagnosis, from a patient treated with antithyroid drugs. The receptors were gathered from a woman aged 35-60 years with Graves disease.

This clonotype was detected a few times. This sequence joins TRBV4-1 and TRBJ1-2, with no clear D. The CDR3 totals 14 residues. With 4 bases removed from V and 3 bases from J, the gap between germline ends came to 12 bases. Germline assignment: CDR1 MGHRA and CDR2 YSYEKL. The CDR3 DNA sequence: TGCGCCAGCAGCCTTCCCGACGGGGACTATGGCTACACCTTC. Translated: CASSLPDGDYGYTF.

The rearrangement links TRBV27 to TRBJ1-6, with 8 bases fitting TRBD1. Germline assignment: CDR1 MNHEY and CDR2 SMNVEV (reference sequence). This CDR3 contains 15 residues. Trimming took 11 bases from V and 8 from J; bases not matched to a gene: 14. Written as DNA, the CDR3 is TGTGCCTCACGGGCCGGGACAGGAGACTATTCACCCCTCCACTTT. Translation gives CASRAGTGDYSPLHF.

This clonotype was counted many times. The chain links TRBV2 to TRBJ2-5, with D unresolved. Germline CDR1 reads SNHLY; CDR2 reads FYNNEI. This CDR3 region has 12 residues. The V and J ends lost 4 bases and 1 base respectively, with 4 bases between them. The CDR3 loop reads CASSVVQETQYF. The CDR3 DNA sequence: TGTGCCAGCAGTGTTGTCCAAGAGACCCAGTACTTC.

This clonotype was found a few times. An end of the junction does not agree with germline; a read error may underlie this. The chain is built from TRBV7-9 and TRBJ2-7; 10 nucleotides align to TRBD1. The CDR3 length is 13 residues. CDR1 is SEHNR, CDR2 FQNEAQ, per germline (reference sequence). CDR3 sequence reads: CASSRDRGYEQCF. CDR3 bases: TGTGCCAGCAGCCGGGACAGGGGATACGAGCAGTGCTTC.

This clonotype was recorded a few times. This chain connects TRBV7-2 to TRBJ2-1, with no clear D. CDR3 size: 12 residues. V lost 1 base and J lost 10, with 8 bases in between. Germline V CDR1 and CDR2: SGHTA, FQGNSA. CDR3 amino acids: CASSLEIGEQFF. CDR3 coding DNA: TGTGCCAGCAGCTTAGAGATTGGGGAGCAGTTCTTC.

The chain recombines TRBV10-2 with TRBJ1-3; D unclear. The V gene's germline CDR1 is WSHSY and CDR2 SAAADI. CDR3 size: 15 residues. V was shortened by 6 bases and J by 0 bases, with 12 bases between the two germline ends. The CDR3 loop reads CASRDRVGSGNTIYF. DNA of the CDR3: TGCGCCAGCAGGGACCGGGTAGGCTCTGGAAACACCATATATTTT.

Ten or more counts support this clonotype. This sequence joins TRBV12-3 or TRBV12-4 and TRBJ2-4; the match to TRBD2 covers 10 bases. The CDR3 extends over 15 amino acids. With 3 bases clipped from V and 6 bases from J, the junction kept 5 bases outside the gene matches. CDR3 in DNA: TGTGCCAGCAGTTTCAGCGGGGGGGCGAGAAACATTCAGTACTTC. It encodes CASSFSGGARNIQYF.

This chain uses TRBV20-1 with TRBJ1-2, with TRBD1 as a possible D gene (6 bases). The CDR3 has 12 residues. Germline V CDR1 and CDR2: DFQATT, SNEGSKA (reference sequence). Trimming took 1 base from V and 8 from J, leaving 11 bases between them. CDR3 nucleotide sequence: TGCAGTGCTAGAGGGCCTGGGGGCGGCTACACCTTC. This encodes CSARGPGGGYTF.

The rearrangement joins TRBV5-1 to TRBJ2-1; 8 bases agree with TRBD1. V lost 4 bases and J lost 1; bases outside the gene matches: 10. The CDR3 totals 17 residues. Germline lookup yields CDR1 SGHRS and CDR2 YFSETQ. CDR3 sequence (DNA): TGCGCCAGCAGCCCATCAGGGGGCCCGACTTCCTACAATGAGCAGTTCTTC. Its translation: CASSPSGGPTSYNEQFF.